This TCR beta chain was profiled in a study of blood T cell repertoires in COVID-19. At the level of the study: PBMCs, B-cell-depleted T cells, or T cells were the source of the cDNA or gDNA that made up the material.

Germline V gene data show CDR1 as LGHNA and CDR2 as YNFKEQ. The CDR3 extends over 13 amino acids. Trimming took off 9 bases at V and 3 bases at J, with 15 bases between the two ends. Here immunoSEQ multiplex PCR was the method, and the copy in TCRdb shows in-frame clones only, minus some. The sample lists about 98,000 clones; roughly 87% were seen once. Sequenced material: peripheral blood. The source is an older man with acute or convalescent COVID-19. V gene TRBV4-2 combines with J gene TRBJ2-7; D may be TRBD1 (5 bases). The CDR3: CARPPLGLYEQYF. CDR3 in DNA: TGTGCCAGACCTCCCTTGGGGCTCTACGAGCAGTACTTC.